The sample holds a few counts of the clone carrying this T cell receptor (beta chain). Its antigen is unknown. The data stem from a study of T-cell memory formation after mild COVID-19. Study-wide results and limits: CD4+ contracting clones lay mainly in CM and EM, CD8+ ones in EMRA.

Germline V CDR1 and CDR2: DFQATT, SNEGSKA (reference sequence). This CDR3 has 15 residues. V lost 1 base and J 5 bases, leaving 18 bases between the germline ends. A 5'RACE reaction primed in the constant segment made cDNA libraries of TCR alpha and TCR beta, and these carried sample barcodes and UMIs. MiXCR, applied by TCRdb to the 5' RACE reads, yields one record per CDR3 protein. The data hold roughly 80,000 distinct CDR3 sequences, with about 14% observed a single time. Sequencing used PBMCs or a T cell subset sorted from them (not recorded which). The sequence came from an adult woman who had mild COVID-19 (a few samples of this study predate the infection). Cell type and time point are not known. J is TRBJ2-7 and V is TRBV20-1, with a weak D call TRBD1 (6 bases). As DNA, the CDR3 is TGCAGTGCTAGAGGGATAAGACAGGAGAAGGACGAGCAGTACTTC. Translated, it gives CSARGIRQEKDEQYF.